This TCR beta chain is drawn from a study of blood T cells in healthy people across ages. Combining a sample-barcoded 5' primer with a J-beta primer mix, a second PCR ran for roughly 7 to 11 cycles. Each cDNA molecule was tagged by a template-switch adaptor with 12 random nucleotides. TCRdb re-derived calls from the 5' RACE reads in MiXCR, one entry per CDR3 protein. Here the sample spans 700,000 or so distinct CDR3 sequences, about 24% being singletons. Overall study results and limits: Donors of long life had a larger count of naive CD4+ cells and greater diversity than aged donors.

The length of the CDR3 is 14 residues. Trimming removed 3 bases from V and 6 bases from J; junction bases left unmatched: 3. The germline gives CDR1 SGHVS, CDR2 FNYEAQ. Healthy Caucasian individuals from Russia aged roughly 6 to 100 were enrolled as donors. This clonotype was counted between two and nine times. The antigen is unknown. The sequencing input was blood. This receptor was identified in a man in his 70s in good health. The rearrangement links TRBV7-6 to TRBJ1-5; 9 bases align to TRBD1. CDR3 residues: CASSLGTGTQPQHF. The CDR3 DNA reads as TGTGCCAGCAGCTTGGGGACAGGGACTCAGCCCCAGCATTTT.